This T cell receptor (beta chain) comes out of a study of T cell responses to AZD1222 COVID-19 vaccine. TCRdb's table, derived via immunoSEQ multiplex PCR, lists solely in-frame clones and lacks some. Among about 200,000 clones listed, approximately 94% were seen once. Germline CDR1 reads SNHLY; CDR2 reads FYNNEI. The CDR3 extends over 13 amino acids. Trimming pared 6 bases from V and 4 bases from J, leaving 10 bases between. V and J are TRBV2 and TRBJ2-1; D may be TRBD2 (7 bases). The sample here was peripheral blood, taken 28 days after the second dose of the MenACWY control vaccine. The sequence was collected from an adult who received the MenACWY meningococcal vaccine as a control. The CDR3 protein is CASRRGQYNEQFF. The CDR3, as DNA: TGTGCCAGCAGGCGGGGGCAGTACAATGAGCAGTTCTTC.